Listed below are T cell receptor beta chains from one sample, sequenced in a study of shared clonotypes between healthy human individuals. Sequencing used immunoSEQ multiplex PCR; TCRdb keeps in-frame clones, though not all of them. The data show about 660,000 clones, 74% seen once. The sample consisted of memory CD4+ T cells sorted from blood. These receptors all come from a woman in her 30s in good health. The CDR3 runs from the conserved cysteine through the conserved F or W. A D gene is named only where the DNA matches it firmly. Clone size, where shown, is once, few, many, or a class for clones that have expanded.

CDR3 DNA: TGTGCCAGTCGATTCGTCTGGCAGGGTGGGTACGAGCAGTACTTC
CDR3 protein: CASRFVWQGGYEQYF
J gene: TRBJ2-7
D gene: NA
clone size: NA
V gene: TRBV19

CDR3 DNA: TGTGCCAGCAGTTCCCAAGGGGGCCCAAACATTCAGTACTTC
CDR3 protein: CASSSQGGPNIQYF
J gene: TRBJ2-4
D gene: TRBD1
clone size: NA
V gene: TRBV28

CDR3 DNA: TGTGCCAGCAGCAAGGGACTAGCTCGCGCCGGGGAGCTGTTTTTT
CDR3 protein: CASSKGLARAGELFF
J gene: TRBJ2-2
D gene: TRBD2
clone size: NA
V gene: TRBV7-7

CDR3 DNA: TGTGCCAGCAGCCAGGATAATAATCAGCCCCAGCATTTT
CDR3 protein: CASSQDNNQPQHF
J gene: TRBJ1-5
D gene: NA
clone size: NA
V gene: TRBV7-2

CDR3 DNA: TGTGCCGGCCGGTTAGAGGAGGCGATGAGGAAGCGGGACTCCTACGAGCAGTACTTC
CDR3 protein: CAGRLEEAMRKRDSYEQYF
J gene: TRBJ2-7
D gene: TRBD2
clone size: NA
V gene: TRBV19

CDR3 DNA: TGTGCCAGCAGCCCCGGGGAAAGCTCCTACAATGAGCAGTTCTTC
CDR3 protein: CASSPGESSYNEQFF
J gene: TRBJ2-1
D gene: NA
clone size: NA
V gene: TRBV7-8

CDR3 DNA: TGTGCCAGCTCATCGACAGACACCTACGAGCAGTACTTC
CDR3 protein: CASSSTDTYEQYF
J gene: TRBJ2-7
D gene: NA
clone size: NA
V gene: TRBV18

CDR3 DNA: TGCGCCAGCAGCCCGGACAGGGGGCGCGCCGAGCAGTACTTC
CDR3 protein: CASSPDRGRAEQYF
J gene: TRBJ2-7
D gene: TRBD1
clone size: NA
V gene: TRBV5-1

CDR3 DNA: TGCAGCGTTGAAAGTGGATACGAGCAGTACTTC
CDR3 protein: CSVESGYEQYF
J gene: TRBJ2-7
D gene: NA
clone size: once
V gene: TRBV29-1

CDR3 DNA: TGTGCCAGCAGCGGACCCGGGACAGCTGGGGCCAACGTCCTGACTTTC
CDR3 protein: CASSGPGTAGANVLTF
J gene: TRBJ2-6
D gene: TRBD1
clone size: NA
V gene: TRBV9

CDR3 DNA: TGTGCCAGCAGCTTTTTAGAGAACTCCTACGAGCAGTACTTC
CDR3 protein: CASSFLENSYEQYF
J gene: TRBJ2-7
D gene: NA
clone size: NA
V gene: TRBV11-1

CDR3 DNA: TGCGCCAGCAGCTTATCCAGCTACAATGAGCAGTTCTTC
CDR3 protein: CASSLSSYNEQFF
J gene: TRBJ2-1
D gene: NA
clone size: NA
V gene: TRBV5-1

CDR3 DNA: TGTGCCAGCAGTTATTCGAATAGGAGCTCCTACGAGCAGTACTTC
CDR3 protein: CASSYSNRSSYEQYF
J gene: TRBJ2-7
D gene: NA
clone size: NA
V gene: TRBV6-5

CDR3 DNA: TGTGCCAGCAGCTGGGGAGGGGCGCGAAGCAATCAGCCCCAGCATTTT
CDR3 protein: CASSWGGARSNQPQHF
J gene: TRBJ1-5
D gene: NA
clone size: NA
V gene: TRBV5-5

CDR3 DNA: TGTGCCAGCAGCTTCCGTAGGCGGGAGCCCCACGAGCAGTACTTC
CDR3 protein: CASSFRRREPHEQYF
J gene: TRBJ2-7
D gene: TRBD2
clone size: NA
V gene: TRBV13

CDR3 DNA: TGTGCCAGCAGTTTCTTGACAGGGGGAACCTACGAGCAGTACTTC
CDR3 protein: CASSFLTGGTYEQYF
J gene: TRBJ2-7
D gene: TRBD1
clone size: NA
V gene: TRBV27

CDR3 DNA: TGTGCCAGTAACCCCGGGACTGGGGGCTACACCTTC
CDR3 protein: CASNPGTGGYTF
J gene: TRBJ1-2
D gene: NA
clone size: NA
V gene: TRBV19

CDR3 DNA: TGCGCCAGCAGCTGGGGGACAGGGGCGAATGAGCAGTTCTTC
CDR3 protein: CASSWGTGANEQFF
J gene: TRBJ2-1
D gene: TRBD1
clone size: NA
V gene: TRBV5-1

CDR3 DNA: TGCGCCAGCAGTCGAGACAGGGGGATTACAGGGGCCCAGTACTTC
CDR3 protein: CASSRDRGITGAQYF
J gene: TRBJ2-5
D gene: TRBD1
clone size: once
V gene: TRBV5-1

CDR3 DNA: TGTGCCAGCAGTCCCGGTGAGGGAAGACAAGAGACCCAGTACTTC
CDR3 protein: CASSPGEGRQETQYF
J gene: TRBJ2-5
D gene: NA
clone size: NA
V gene: TRBV27

CDR3 DNA: TGTGCCAGCAGCTCTAACCGGGGCCCAGGGAGCACAGATACGCAGTATTTT
CDR3 protein: CASSSNRGPGSTDTQYF
J gene: TRBJ2-3
D gene: NA
clone size: few
V gene: TRBV5-8

CDR3 DNA: TGCGCCAGCAGCTTGGTTACTAGCGGGAGAAGACGAAGGGCTGAGCAGTTCTTC
CDR3 protein: CASSLVTSGRRRRAEQFF
J gene: TRBJ2-1
D gene: TRBD2
clone size: NA
V gene: TRBV5-1

CDR3 DNA: TGTGCCAGCACCGAAGACCTGAACAAACTGTTTTTT
CDR3 protein: CASTEDLNKLFF
J gene: TRBJ1-4
D gene: NA
clone size: NA
V gene: TRBV6-1

CDR3 DNA: TGCGCCAGCAGGCCCCCCGGACAGGACTATGGCTACACCTTC
CDR3 protein: CASRPPGQDYGYTF
J gene: TRBJ1-2
D gene: TRBD1
clone size: NA
V gene: TRBV5-1

CDR3 DNA: TGCAGCGTTGGGGGGGTCCTCGAGCAGTACTTC
CDR3 protein: CSVGGVLEQYF
J gene: TRBJ2-7
D gene: NA
clone size: NA
V gene: TRBV29-1

CDR3 DNA: TGTGCCAGCAGTGACCAGGGGATCAGCAATCAGCCCCAGCATTTT
CDR3 protein: CASSDQGISNQPQHF
J gene: TRBJ1-5
D gene: NA
clone size: few
V gene: TRBV2

CDR3 DNA: TGTGCCAGCAGCCAAGATGTAAAGGCAGAAATCTCTGGCTACACCTTC
CDR3 protein: CASSQDVKAEISGYTF
J gene: TRBJ1-2
D gene: NA
clone size: NA
V gene: TRBV4-2